Presented here are 14 T cell receptor beta chains from one specimen sequenced in a study of graft-versus-host responses after intestinal transplantation. These receptors are not linked to any known antigen. The table came from immunoSEQ multiplex PCR; TCRdb's copy has only in-frame clones and leaves some out. The sample yields tens of thousands of clones, 91% seen once. The material sequenced was unstimulated CD8+ T cells sorted from spleen or lymph node cells, taken before transplant. Receptors originate from a human donor who was the organ donor for an intestinal transplant.

The chain combines TRBV19 with TRBJ2-3; 9 bases are a match to TRBD2. Unmatched junction bases numbered 9, after V lost 0 bases and J lost 2 bases. CDR3 length equals 18 residues. Germline V lookup: CDR1 LNHDA, CDR2 SQIVND (reference sequence). In DNA, the CDR3 is TGTGCCAGTAGTATAGATAATCTCGCTAGCGGGAACACAGATACGCAGTATTTT. Residues: CASSIDNLASGNTDTQYF.

As regards this clone: The same CDR3 also results from other DNA sequences found in this sample. The J gene is TRBJ2-7, the V gene TRBV19; tentatively, D is TRBD1 (6 bases). CDR3 length equals 13 residues. The ends were cut back, 3 bases at V and 6 bases at J, with 12 bases in the middle. Germline CDR1 and CDR2: LNHDA and SQIVND (reference sequence). CDR3: CASSIGGAAEQYF. The CDR3, as DNA: TGTGCCAGTAGTATTGGGGGCGCGGCCGAGCAGTACTTC.

V gene TRBV27 combines with J gene TRBJ2-1, with D hard to call. V lost 5 bases and J 7 bases, leaving 6 bases between the germline ends. The CDR3 runs 11 residues. Germline CDR1 and CDR2: MNHEY and SMNVEV (reference sequence). In DNA form, the CDR3 reads TGTGCCAGCAGTACCAATAATGAGCAGTTCTTC. Amino acid sequence: CASSTNNEQFF.

Here the CDR3 reads CASSTTGGGTDTQYF. The CDR3 nucleotides read TGTGCCAGCAGTACCACAGGGGGCGGAACAGATACGCAGTATTTT. The chain employs TRBV2 and TRBJ2-3; the match to TRBD1 covers 9 bases. This CDR3 comprises 15 residues. The germline V gene encodes CDR1 SNHLY and CDR2 FYNNEI. After removal of 5 bases from V and 3 bases from J, the junction contained 6 bases not matched to a gene.

This chain joins TRBV7-6 and TRBJ2-7, with D perhaps matching TRBD2 (6 bases). The V end was cut by 4 bases, the J end by 1 base, with 14 bases between. The V gene's germline CDR1 is SGHVS and CDR2 FNYEAQ. The CDR3 runs 15 residues. The CDR3 reads CASSSGLRGSYEQYF. CDR3 bases: TGTGCCAGCAGCTCGGGACTCCGAGGGTCCTACGAGCAGTACTTC.

This clone has more than one count but fewer than ten. CDR3: CASRPDGGLYNEQFF. The CDR3, as DNA: TGTGCCAGCAGACCCGACGGGGGCCTCTACAATGAGCAGTTCTTC. The chain employs TRBV7-6 and TRBJ2-1; D tentatively fits TRBD1 or TRBD2 (6 bases each). Germline CDR1 SGHVS, CDR2 FNYEAQ. V was pared by 6 bases and J by 3 bases, with 15 bases between. The CDR3 is 15 amino acids. Full variable domain (missing parts from reference TRBV7-6 and TRBJ2-1): GAGVSQSPRYKVTKRGQDVALRCDPISGHVSLYWYRQALGQGPEFLTYFNYEAQQDKSGLPNDRFSAERPEGSISTLTIQRTEQRDSAMYRCASRPDGGLYNEQFFGPGTRLTVL.

V gene TRBV5-6 combines with J gene TRBJ1-5; 9 positions match TRBD1. V shed 3 bases and J 4 bases; nucleotides not matched to a gene: 2. Germline V CDR1 and CDR2: SGHDT, YYEEEE. This CDR3 is built from 14 residues. CDR3 protein: CASSSQGANQPQHF. CDR3 nucleotides: TGTGCCAGCAGCTCACAGGGGGCGAATCAGCCCCAGCATTTT.

This chain uses TRBV13 with TRBJ1-4; 7 bases align to TRBD1. Germline loops: CDR1 PRHDT, CDR2 FYEKMQ (reference sequence). J lost 7 bases, V lost 7 bases, and 15 bases had no gene match. There are 16 residues in the CDR3. The CDR3 DNA follows: TGTGCCAGCACCGAGGGAGGGGGCGCTTCGGGTGAAAAACTGTTTTTT. It encodes CASTEGGGASGEKLFF.

CDR3 coding DNA: TGTGCCAGCAGCACCGGGGACAGGGGCTACAATGAGCAGTTCTTC. Amino acid sequence: CASSTGDRGYNEQFF. This chain uses TRBV5-4 with TRBJ2-1, with 10 nucleotides matching TRBD1. V shed 4 bases and J 3 bases; nucleotides not matched to a gene: 4. The germline V gene encodes CDR1 SGHNT and CDR2 YYREEE (reference sequence). CDR3 size: 15 residues. Using reference TRBV5-4 and TRBJ2-1 for the parts outside the CDR3, the full variable domain is ETGVTQSPTHLIKTRGQQVTLRCSSQSGHNTVSWYQQALGQGPQFIFQYYREEENGRGNFPPRFSGLQFPNYSSELNVNALELDDSALYLCASSTGDRGYNEQFFGPGTRLTVL.

V gene TRBV7-9 combines with J gene TRBJ2-1; 11 bases agree with TRBD2. CDR1 is SEHNR and CDR2 is FQNEAQ in the germline V gene (reference sequence). This CDR3 is 18 amino acids long. V dropped 4 bases and J dropped 4; count of bases not matched to a gene: 12. CDR3 amino acids: CASSSTLLAGADYNEQFF. DNA of the CDR3: TGTGCCAGCAGCTCAACTCTACTAGCGGGAGCGGATTACAATGAGCAGTTCTTC. Drawing the rest from reference TRBV7-9 and TRBJ2-1, the complete variable domain is DTGVSQNPRHKITKRGQNVTFRCDPISEHNRLYWYRQTLGQGPEFLTYFQNEAQLEKSRLLSDRFSAERPKGSFSTLEIQRTEQGDSAMYLCASSSTLLAGADYNEQFFGPGTRLTVL.

This clone came up once. The chain uses TRBV6-5 and TRBJ2-5; a weak D match, TRBD1 (6 bases). Per the germline V gene, CDR1 is MNHEY and CDR2 is SVGAGI. CDR3 size: 15 residues. V lost 0 bases, J lost 1 base, and 9 bases lay in between. CDR3 residues: CASSYSWGPQETQYF. Written as DNA, the CDR3 is TGTGCCAGCAGTTACTCGTGGGGGCCCCAAGAGACCCAGTACTTC.

This rearrangement joins TRBV5-6 to TRBJ2-7, with 8 bases aligning to TRBD1. Germline V gene data show CDR1 as SGHDT and CDR2 as YYEEEE. This CDR3 is built from 14 residues. The ends lost 1 base at V and 0 bases at J; junction bases unmatched: 0. The DNA for the CDR3 is TGTGCCAGCAGCTTGCAGGGGGCCTCCTACGAGCAGTACTTC. Its protein product is CASSLQGASYEQYF. Looking up the rest from reference TRBV5-6 and TRBJ2-7 gives the full variable domain: DAGVTQSPTHLIKTRGQQVTLRCSPKSGHDTVSWYQQALGQGPQFIFQYYEEEERQRGNFPDRFSGHQFPNYSSELNVNALLLGDSALYLCASSLQGASYEQYFGPGTRLTVT.

The chain combines TRBV2 with TRBJ1-2; 7 nucleotides line up with TRBD1. There are 15 residues in the CDR3. V dropped 7 bases and J dropped 8; count of bases not matched to a gene: 16. Germline V gene data show CDR1 as SNHLY and CDR2 as FYNNEI. The CDR3 loop is CASIPPGGALLGYTF. The CDR3 coding sequence is TGTGCCAGCATCCCCCCAGGGGGGGCCCTCTTAGGCTACACCTTC.

The chain joins TRBV10-3 to TRBJ2-3; TRBD2 matches 9 bases. V lost 3 bases to trimming and J lost 3 bases; unmatched junction nucleotides: 7. CDR1 and CDR2 from the germline V gene are ENHRY and SYGVKD. CDR3 length equals 16 residues. CDR3 DNA sequence: TGTGCCATCAGTGATTTTGCGGGAGGGAAAACAGATACGCAGTATTTT. Encoded protein: CAISDFAGGKTDTQYF.